The clone carrying this T cell receptor beta chain was observed a handful of times. Its antigen remains unidentified. The data were obtained in a study of cytomegalovirus exposure and HLA in healthy donors. Broader study findings: The study put 160 or so TCR beta chains on its list as cytomegalovirus-associated.

The PCR contained 60 Vbeta and 13 Jbeta primers. The method was immunoSEQ multiplex PCR; TCRdb's version includes in-frame clones alone and lacks a portion of them. The repertoire holds roughly 120,000 clones, with 9.5% as singletons. Sequences were obtained from PBMCs. This TCR was recovered from a man younger than 40 in good health and CMV-seronegative.

CDR3 amino acids: CASSQDLSSGNTGELFF. CDR3 sequence (DNA): TGTGCCAGCAGCCAAGATCTTTCTAGCGGGAACACCGGGGAGCTGTTTTTT. The V gene is TRBV4-2, the J gene TRBJ2-2; TRBD2 matches 7 bases. Germline V CDR1 and CDR2: LGHNA, YNFKEQ. J lost 1 base, V lost 0 bases, and 5 bases had no gene match. CDR3 length equals 17 residues.